The entry below gives a single T cell receptor beta chain sequence along with its context. The target antigen is unknown. TCRdb's copy holds only in-frame clones and misses some; the assay was immunoSEQ multiplex PCR. Counted here are 95,000 to 150,000 clones, under 95% occurring once; the ten biggest clones make up under 0.95%. These data originate in a study of OX40 agonist ivuxolimab in advanced cancers. Study overall: All patients had ivuxolimab intravenously every 2 weeks at 0.01 to 10 mg/kg. Patients undergoing dose escalation presented with hepatocellular carcinoma, melanoma, renal cell or head and neck cancer. The dose-escalation cohort was approximately 84% male, with a mean age of 60 years, ranging roughly 20 to 90.

Study conclusions and caveats: Expanded clones were, on average, more numerous in CD8+ T cells than in CD4+.

The CDR3 spans 15 residues. V was pared by 1 base and J by 9 bases, with 12 bases of the junction left unmatched. The germline CDR1 and CDR2 sequences are SGHKS and YYEKEE (reference sequence). The TCR comes from an adult with an advanced solid tumor such as melanoma, head and neck, liver or kidney cancer. J is TRBJ2-7 and V is TRBV5-5, with 8 bases lining up with TRBD1. The sample was CD4+ or CD8+ T cells sorted from blood, taken in a trial of the OX40 agonist ivuxolimab. CDR3 nucleotide sequence: TGTGCCAGCAGCTTGTGGGCAGGGGGCCAGCTAGGGCAGTACTTC. Its translation: CASSLWAGGQLGQYF.